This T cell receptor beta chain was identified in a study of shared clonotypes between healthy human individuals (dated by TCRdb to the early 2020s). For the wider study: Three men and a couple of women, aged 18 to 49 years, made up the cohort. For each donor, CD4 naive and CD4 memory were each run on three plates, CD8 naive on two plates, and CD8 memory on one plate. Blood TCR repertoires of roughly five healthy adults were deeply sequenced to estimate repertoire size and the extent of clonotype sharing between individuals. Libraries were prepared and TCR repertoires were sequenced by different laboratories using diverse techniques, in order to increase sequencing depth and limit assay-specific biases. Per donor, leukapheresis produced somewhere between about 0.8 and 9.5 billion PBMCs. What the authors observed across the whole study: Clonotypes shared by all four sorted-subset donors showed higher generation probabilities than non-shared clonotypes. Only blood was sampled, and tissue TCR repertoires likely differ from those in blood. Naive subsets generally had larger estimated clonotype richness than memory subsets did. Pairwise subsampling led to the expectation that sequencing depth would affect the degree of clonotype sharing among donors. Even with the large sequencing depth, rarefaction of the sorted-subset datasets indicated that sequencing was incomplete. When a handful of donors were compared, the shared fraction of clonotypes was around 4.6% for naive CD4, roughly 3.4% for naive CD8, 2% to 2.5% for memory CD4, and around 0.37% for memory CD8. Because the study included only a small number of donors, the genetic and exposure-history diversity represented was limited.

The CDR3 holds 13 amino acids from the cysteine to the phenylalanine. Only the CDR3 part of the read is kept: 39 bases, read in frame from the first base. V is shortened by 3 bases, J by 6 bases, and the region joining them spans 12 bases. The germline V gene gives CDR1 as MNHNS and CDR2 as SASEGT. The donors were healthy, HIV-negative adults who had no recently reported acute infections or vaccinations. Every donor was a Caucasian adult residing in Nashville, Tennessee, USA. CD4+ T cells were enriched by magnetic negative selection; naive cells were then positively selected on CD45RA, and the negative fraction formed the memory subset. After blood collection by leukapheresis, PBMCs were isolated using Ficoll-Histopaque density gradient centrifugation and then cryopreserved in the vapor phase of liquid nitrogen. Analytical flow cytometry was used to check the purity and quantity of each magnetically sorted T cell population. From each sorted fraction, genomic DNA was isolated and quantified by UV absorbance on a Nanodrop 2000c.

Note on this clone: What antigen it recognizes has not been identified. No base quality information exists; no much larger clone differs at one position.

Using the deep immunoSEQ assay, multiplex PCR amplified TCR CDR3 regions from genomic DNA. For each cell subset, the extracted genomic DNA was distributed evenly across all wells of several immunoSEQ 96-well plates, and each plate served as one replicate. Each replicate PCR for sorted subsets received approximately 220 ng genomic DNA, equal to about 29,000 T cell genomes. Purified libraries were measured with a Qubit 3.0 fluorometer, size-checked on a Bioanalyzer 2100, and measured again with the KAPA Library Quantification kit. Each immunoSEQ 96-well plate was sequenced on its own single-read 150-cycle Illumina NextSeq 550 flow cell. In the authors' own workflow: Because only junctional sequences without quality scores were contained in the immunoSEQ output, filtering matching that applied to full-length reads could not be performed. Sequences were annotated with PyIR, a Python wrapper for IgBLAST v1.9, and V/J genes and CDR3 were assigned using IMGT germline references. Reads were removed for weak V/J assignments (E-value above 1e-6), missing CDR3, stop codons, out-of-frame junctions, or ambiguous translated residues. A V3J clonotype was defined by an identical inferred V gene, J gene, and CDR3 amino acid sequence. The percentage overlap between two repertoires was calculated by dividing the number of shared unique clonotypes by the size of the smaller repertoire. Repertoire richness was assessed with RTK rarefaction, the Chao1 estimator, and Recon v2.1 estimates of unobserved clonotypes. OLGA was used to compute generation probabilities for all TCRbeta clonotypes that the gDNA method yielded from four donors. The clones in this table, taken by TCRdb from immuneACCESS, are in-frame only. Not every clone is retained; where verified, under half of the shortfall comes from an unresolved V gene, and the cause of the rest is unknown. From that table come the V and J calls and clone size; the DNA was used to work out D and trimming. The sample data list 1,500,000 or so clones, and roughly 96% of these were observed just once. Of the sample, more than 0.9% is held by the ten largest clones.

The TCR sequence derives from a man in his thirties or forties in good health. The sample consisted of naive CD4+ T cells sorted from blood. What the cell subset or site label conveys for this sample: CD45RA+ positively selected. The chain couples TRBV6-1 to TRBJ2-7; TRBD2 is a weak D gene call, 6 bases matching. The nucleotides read TGTGCCAGCAGTGACGTTGGAGGGTTCGAGCAGTACTTC. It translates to CASSDVGGFEQYF.